The 5 T cell receptor beta chains below all came from one sample that was sequenced in a study of blood T cells in healthy people across ages (dated by TCRdb to between 2014 and 2017). Receptors were amplified or captured by 5' RACE. The reads were generated on an Illumina HiSeq 2500. A second PCR of roughly 7 to 11 cycles was performed with a sample-barcoded 5' primer and a J-beta primer mix. The public sequencing data were trimmed at Q25 with fastp and processed into clonotypes with MiXCR by TCRdb, which kept only in-frame beta chains. Identical CDR3 proteins give one entry, which carries the most common genes and DNA. The sample records about 1.4 million distinct CDR3 sequences, around 59% of which are singletons. In total, the top ten clones hold 6.5% to 8.5% of the sample. The source material was blood. These TCRs come from a man younger than 35 in good health.

The chain couples TRBV20-1 to TRBJ1-1; the match to TRBD1 covers 9 bases. V lost 4 bases and J lost 4; bases outside the gene matches: 1. There are 12 residues in the CDR3. Germline loops: CDR1 DFQATT, CDR2 SNEGSKA (reference sequence). CDR3 DNA sequence: TGCAGTGCTAAGACAGGGGGCACTGAAGCTTTCTTT. Protein: CSAKTGGTEAFF.

Comments on this clonotype: At one end, the junction sequence differs from germline, possibly due to a read error. The genes are TRBV7-9 and TRBJ2-5, with D perhaps matching TRBD1 (5 bases). The J call may be in error: the DNA end matches TRBJ2-7 better. The CDR3 covers 14 residues. CDR1 SEHNR and CDR2 FQNEAQ come from the germline V gene (reference sequence). The CDR3 DNA reads as TGTGCCGGCAGCTCCCCGAAGGGGTATTACGAGCAGTACTTC. Translated: CAGSSPKGYYEQYF.

V usage is TRBV29-1 and J usage is TRBJ2-3; maybe TRBD2 (5 bases). V was trimmed by 5 bases and J by 5 bases, leaving 8 bases between them. Germline CDR1 SQVTM, CDR2 ANQGSEA. The CDR3 extends over 11 amino acids. CDR3 sequence: CSVSGLDTQYF. The DNA for the CDR3 is TGCAGCGTTTCGGGGTTAGATACGCAGTATTTT.

The genes are TRBV29-1 and TRBJ2-5, with TRBD2 matching 7 bases. The CDR3 has 12 residues. CDR1 and CDR2 from the germline V gene are SQVTM and ANQGSEA. The CDR3 DNA reads as TGCACCGGAACTAGCGTTAACGATGAGCAGTACTTC. As protein: CTGTSVNDEQYF.

The rearrangement joins TRBV11-2 to TRBJ1-4; TRBD1 aligns across 7 bases. With V trimmed by 6 bases and J by 6 bases, 10 bases remained unmatched. Germline assignment: CDR1 SGHAT and CDR2 FQNNGV. The CDR3 is 15 amino acids. The DNA for the CDR3 is TGTGCCAGCAGTTTAAGGTTTGGGACAGATGAAAAACTGTTTTTT. This encodes CASSLRFGTDEKLFF.